The 9 T cell receptor beta chains in this list originate from one sample, sequenced in a study of vaccination and CD4 T cells after COVID-19. Treatment of the sample: roughly 10-day PBMC culture with coronavirus spike peptide pools or control peptides (ViraFEST assay). No antigen has been identified for these receptors. Oncomine TCR Beta short-read sequencing was applied to DNA from cultured CD4+ T cells. TCRdb re-derived calls from the PCR reads in MiXCR, one entry per CDR3 protein. The data show some 25,000 distinct CDR3 sequences, with 45% to 50% seen just once and about 6.3% held by the top ten. The specimen sequenced was CD4+ T cells from blood, cultured in vitro. The receptors originated from a human donor who had recovered from COVID-19.

The chain joins TRBV18 to TRBJ2-7; 8 nucleotides agree with TRBD1. The CDR3 totals 14 residues. J lost 6 bases, V lost 2 bases, and 6 bases had no gene match. Germline lookup yields CDR1 KGHSH and CDR2 LQKENI. The CDR3 loop reads CASSPGQGLGEQYF. Here the CDR3 DNA reads TGTGCCAGCTCACCAGGACAGGGTTTAGGCGAGCAGTACTTC.

The rearrangement links TRBV20-1 to TRBJ1-3; D may be TRBD1 (5 bases). There are 15 residues in the CDR3. Trimming left V 3 bases short and J 0 bases short, with 12 bases between. Germline lookup yields CDR1 DFQATT and CDR2 SNEGSKA (reference sequence). The CDR3 sequence is CSARVGANSGNTIYF. The CDR3, as DNA: TGCAGTGCTAGGGTAGGGGCGAACTCTGGAAACACCATATATTTT.

The table lists this clonotype with a few counts. The chain couples TRBV7-2 to TRBJ1-2; 7 bases are shared with TRBD1. Germline V gene data show CDR1 as SGHTA and CDR2 as FQGNSA. This CDR3 region has 13 residues. The J segment lost 8 bases and the V segment lost 3 bases, leaving 6 bases of the junction unmatched. The CDR3 loop reads CASSFTGAFGYTF. CDR3 DNA: TGTGCCAGCAGCTTCACAGGGGCATTCGGCTACACCTTC.

The V and J genes are TRBV18 and TRBJ2-3, with 9 bases that match TRBD2. The germline V gene encodes CDR1 KGHSH and CDR2 LQKENI. This CDR3 contains 17 residues. Trimming took 2 bases from V and 7 from J; bases not matched to a gene: 13. The CDR3 DNA sequence: TGTGCCAGCTCACCAGAGGCTAGCGGGGCTTCTGGGAATACGCAGTATTTT. Protein sequence: CASSPEASGASGNTQYF.

This clonotype was recorded a few times. This rearrangement joins TRBV20-1 to TRBJ1-2, with TRBD1 matching over 7 bases. Germline V lookup: CDR1 DFQATT, CDR2 SNEGSKA (reference sequence). The V segment lost 6 bases and the J segment 8 bases; nucleotides outside the gene matches: 6. The CDR3 runs 11 residues. The CDR3 loop reads CSAVTGRGYTF. In DNA form, the CDR3 reads TGCAGTGCCGTGACAGGGAGAGGCTACACCTTC.

The rearrangement joins TRBV4-2 to TRBJ2-1, with a weak D call TRBD2 (6 bases). This CDR3 comprises 17 residues. The germline V gene has CDR1 LGHNA and CDR2 YNFKEQ. Between the trimmed V and J ends, which lost 1 base and 6 bases, there was a span of 19 bases. The CDR3 sequence is CASSQVDWRASINEQFF. CDR3 nucleotide sequence: TGTGCCAGCAGCCAAGTAGATTGGAGGGCTAGTATCAATGAGCAGTTCTTC.

The chain joins TRBV27 to TRBJ1-6, with D possibly being TRBD1 (6 bases). CDR1 and CDR2 (germline): MNHEY, SMNVEV (reference sequence). V gave up 3 bases and J gave up 9 bases, with 21 bases separating them. CDR3 length equals 17 residues. CDR3 region: CASSFGGGQNVGSPLHF. CDR3 nucleotide sequence: TGTGCCAGCAGTTTTGGGGGCGGCCAGAACGTCGGTTCACCCCTCCACTTT.

The chain couples TRBV18 to TRBJ1-1; TRBD1 is a possible D gene (5 bases). The germline V gene has CDR1 KGHSH and CDR2 LQKENI. Trimming stripped 3 bases from V and 1 base from J, with 12 bases between. This CDR3 has 15 residues. CDR3 amino acids: CASSPTSGRNTEAFF. The DNA of the CDR3 is TGTGCCAGCTCACCGACCTCAGGGAGGAACACTGAAGCTTTCTTT.

The chain recombines TRBV11-3 with TRBJ1-5; D unresolved. The germline V gene has CDR1 SGHNT and CDR2 YENEEA. CDR3 length: 13 residues. Trimming took 2 bases from V and 5 from J, leaving 7 bases between them. The CDR3 reads CASSLIRDQPQHF. As DNA, the CDR3 is TGTGCCAGCAGCTTAATACGTGATCAGCCCCAGCATTTT.